Below are 11 T cell receptor beta chains sequenced from a single sample in a study of T cells in Graves' hyperthyroidism and ophthalmopathy. It was RNA transcripts that yielded the amplified TCR beta CDR3 regions. The primer set for the first-round RT-PCR of the TCR CDR3 was HTBI. MiXCR was run by TCRdb on the multiplex PCR reads, yielding one entry per CDR3 protein. The sample lists about 620,000 distinct CDR3 sequences; around 15% were seen once. Input material: blood. Receptor source: a woman in her thirties with Graves' hyperthyroidism.

A note on this clonotype: Germline and junction disagree at one end, which may indicate a read error. The CDR3 sequence: CASRRDTEVFF. The DNA for the CDR3 is TGCGCCAGCAGGAGGGACACTGAAGTTTTCTTT. The rearrangement uses TRBV5-1 and TRBJ1-1; D possibly corresponds to TRBD1 (6 bases). The germline V gene encodes CDR1 SGHRS and CDR2 YFSETQ. The CDR3 consists of 11 residues.

This clonotype was recorded at least ten times. V usage is TRBV18 and J usage is TRBJ1-5, with D uncertain. V was pared by 3 bases and J by 2 bases, with 11 bases between. The CDR3 is 15 amino acids. CDR1 KGHSH and CDR2 LQKENI come from the germline V gene. The CDR3 is CASSPLPEGNQPQHF. CDR3 in DNA: TGTGCCAGCTCACCGCTCCCCGAGGGCAATCAGCCCCAGCATTTT.

This clonotype was seen a few times. The J gene is TRBJ2-7, the V gene TRBV19; D may be TRBD2 (6 bases). This CDR3 contains 14 residues. Trimming left V 2 bases short and J 2 bases short, with 10 bases between. CDR1 and CDR2 (germline): LNHDA, SQIVND (reference sequence). This CDR3 is CASSISAGPYEQYF. The CDR3 bases are TGTGCCAGTAGTATATCGGCGGGACCCTACGAGCAGTACTTC.

There are many counts of this clonotype. The V and J genes are TRBV2 and TRBJ1-2; 7 bases match TRBD1. Trimming cost V 5 bases and J 4 bases; bases outside gene matches: 7. Germline V gives CDR1 SNHLY, CDR2 FYNNEI. The CDR3 consists of 14 residues. CDR3 nucleotides: TGTGCCAGCAGTAACCGGGACAGATTCTATGGCTACACCTTC. Protein: CASSNRDRFYGYTF.

This clonotype was seen repeatedly, ten times or more. This chain links TRBV7-2 with TRBJ1-1; D uncertain. From germline, CDR1 is SGHTA and CDR2 FQGNSA. The germline V and J ends were trimmed by 5 bases and 1 base, with 8 bases remaining between them. The CDR3 extends over 13 amino acids. The CDR3 coding sequence is TGTGCCAGCAGCGAGTTGGCGAACACTGAAGCTTTCTTT. This translates into CASSELANTEAFF.

The table lists this clonotype with many counts. The chain joins TRBV7-9 to TRBJ2-1; no reliable D call. The germline V and J ends were trimmed by 4 bases and 5 bases, with 6 bases remaining between them. CDR3 size: 12 residues. CDR1 and CDR2 from the germline V gene are SEHNR and FQNEAQ (reference sequence). DNA of the CDR3: TGTGCCAGCAGCTCACACAACAATGAGCAGTTCTTC. It codes for CASSSHNNEQFF.

This clonotype occurred many times. The gene calls are TRBV6-1 and TRBJ1-1; 8 nucleotides line up with TRBD1. Germline CDR1 reads MNHNS; CDR2 reads SASEGT. This CDR3 region has 15 residues. The trim removed 6 bases at V and 1 base at J, leaving 7 bases unmatched. The CDR3 DNA reads as TGTGCCAGCAGGGTATGGGACAGGTGGAACACTGAAGCTTTCTTT. Its translation: CASRVWDRWNTEAFF.

This clonotype was seen repeatedly, ten times or more. The genes are TRBV10-1 and TRBJ2-7; perhaps TRBD2 as D (5 bases). Germline CDR1 is WNHNN and CDR2 is SYGVQD (reference sequence). CDR3 length equals 15 residues. The germline V and J ends were trimmed by 3 bases and 7 bases, with 19 bases remaining between them. The CDR3 loop reads CASSEGGGPPWEQYF. As DNA, the CDR3 is TGCGCCAGCAGTGAAGGCGGAGGACCCCCTTGGGAGCAGTACTTC.

The rearrangement links TRBV18 to TRBJ1-6; D call uncertain. The CDR3 is 13 residues long. Germline CDR1 KGHSH, CDR2 LQKENI. Trimming stripped 3 bases from V and 10 bases from J, with 10 bases between. CDR3 sequence: CASSPDYRSPLHF. CDR3 nucleotides: TGTGCCAGCTCACCCGATTATAGATCACCCCTCCACTTT.

The gene calls are TRBV7-9 and TRBJ2-3, with 7 bases that match TRBD2. CDR3 size: 16 residues. Germline V CDR1 and CDR2: SEHNR, FQNEAQ (reference sequence). V was clipped by 6 bases and J by 2 bases; unmatched bases: 11. In DNA, the CDR3 is TGTGCCAGCAGTTCTACGAACGGGACTATCACAGATACGCAGTATTTT. Residues: CASSSTNGTITDTQYF.

This clonotype was seen at least ten times. The rearrangement uses TRBV29-1 and TRBJ2-3; unclear D gene. Trimming removed 4 bases from V and 2 bases from J, with 10 bases in between. This CDR3 is 13 amino acids long. CDR1 is SQVTM and CDR2 is ANQGSEA in the germline V gene. The CDR3 nucleotides are TGCAGCGTTGCGGCAGGTCCCACAGATACGCAGTATTTT. It codes for CSVAAGPTDTQYF.